Given below is one T cell receptor (beta chain) in context. Germline is not matched at one junction end, which may reflect a read error. This sample stems from a study of T cells in Graves' hyperthyroidism and ophthalmopathy. Across the study: Sampling of peripheral blood happened at initial diagnosis, prior to any treatment.

Graves' hyperthyroidism is called stable when ophthalmopathy does not progress within 18 months. Diagnosis rested on symptoms, serum thyroxine and TRAb, thyroid ultrasound, and orbital computed tomography. The PBMCs had their origin in 7.5 to 10 ml of fresh peripheral blood. RNA transcripts served as the template for amplifying TCR beta CDR3 regions. During a first-round RT-PCR of the TCR CDR3, the HTBI primer set was used. MiXCR, applied by TCRdb to the multiplex PCR reads, yields one record per CDR3 protein. The table lists 750,000 to 950,000 distinct CDR3 sequences, roughly 40% of them singletons. Germline V gene lookup returns CDR1 SGHKS and CDR2 YYEKEE (reference sequence). The CDR3 runs 14 residues.

The chain recombines TRBV5-5 with TRBJ2-7, with 7 bases aligning to TRBD2. This sequence was found in a man aged 18 to 35 with Graves' hyperthyroidism. Sequenced material: blood. The CDR3 region is CASTLGEGLAEQYF. The CDR3 nucleotides read TGTGCCAGCACCTTGGGGGAGGGGTTGGCCGAGCAGTACTTC.